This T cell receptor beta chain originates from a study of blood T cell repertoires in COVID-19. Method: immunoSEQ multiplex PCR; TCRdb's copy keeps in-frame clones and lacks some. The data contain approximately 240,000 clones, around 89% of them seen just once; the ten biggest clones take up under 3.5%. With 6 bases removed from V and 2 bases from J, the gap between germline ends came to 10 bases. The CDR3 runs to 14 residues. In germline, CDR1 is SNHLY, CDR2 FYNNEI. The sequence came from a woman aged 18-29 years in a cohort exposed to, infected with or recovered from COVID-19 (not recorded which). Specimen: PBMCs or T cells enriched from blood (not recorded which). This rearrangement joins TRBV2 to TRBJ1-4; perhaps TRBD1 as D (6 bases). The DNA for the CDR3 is TGTGCCAGCAGACAGGGTATGACTAATGAAAAACTGTTTTTT. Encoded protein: CASRQGMTNEKLFF.